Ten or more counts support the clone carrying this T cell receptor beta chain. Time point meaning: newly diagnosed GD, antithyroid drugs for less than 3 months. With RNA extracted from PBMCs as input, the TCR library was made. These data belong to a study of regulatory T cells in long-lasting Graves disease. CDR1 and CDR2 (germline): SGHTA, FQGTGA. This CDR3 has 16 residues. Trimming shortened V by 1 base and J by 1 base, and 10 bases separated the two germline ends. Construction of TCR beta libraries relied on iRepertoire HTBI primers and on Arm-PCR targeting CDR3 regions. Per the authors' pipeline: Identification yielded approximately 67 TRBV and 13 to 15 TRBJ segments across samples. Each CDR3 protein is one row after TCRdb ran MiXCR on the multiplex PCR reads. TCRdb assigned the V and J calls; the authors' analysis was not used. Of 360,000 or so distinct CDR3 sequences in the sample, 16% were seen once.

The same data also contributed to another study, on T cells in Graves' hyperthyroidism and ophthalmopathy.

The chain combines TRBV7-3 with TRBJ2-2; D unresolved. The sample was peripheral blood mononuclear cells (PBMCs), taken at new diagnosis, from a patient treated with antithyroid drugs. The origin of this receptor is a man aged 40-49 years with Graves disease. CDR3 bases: TGTGCCAGCAGCTTAAATGGTGGGGAGAACACCGGGGAGCTGTTTTTT. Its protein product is CASSLNGGENTGELFF. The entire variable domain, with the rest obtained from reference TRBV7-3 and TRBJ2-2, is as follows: GAGVSQTPSNKVTEKGKYVELRCDPISGHTALYWYRQSLGQGPEFLIYFQGTGAADDSGLPNDRFFAVRPEGSVSTLKIQRTERGDSAVYLCASSLNGGENTGELFFGEGSRLTVL.